The clone carrying this T cell receptor beta chain was observed a few times. What it recognizes is unknown. UMIs and sample barcodes were carried by the TCR alpha and TCR beta cDNA libraries that 5'RACE produced using constant-segment primers. TCRdb recomputed calls from the 5' RACE reads with MiXCR, one row per CDR3 protein. The sample lists 470,000 or so distinct CDR3 sequences, around a quarter seen once, with about an eighth in the top ten. The CDR3 sequence is 16 residues long. Germline CDR1 and CDR2: KGHSH and LQKENI. Deletions cut 2 bases from V and 0 bases from J, with 13 bases between. The sample belongs to a study of T-cell memory formation after mild COVID-19. Findings and limits, study-wide: While clones contracting from day 15 to 85 were balanced between CD4 and CD8, later expanders leaned CD4+.

The source is an adult woman who had mild COVID-19 (a few samples of this study predate the infection). Cell type and time point are not known. Sequenced sample: PBMCs or a T cell subset sorted from them (not recorded which). The chain couples TRBV18 to TRBJ1-2, with a weak D call TRBD1 (5 bases). As DNA, the CDR3 is TGTGCCAGCTCACCAAGACAGACCAGGGCTAACTATGGCTACACCTTC. This translates into CASSPRQTRANYGYTF.